This entry lists 2 T cell receptor beta chains sequenced from one sample in a study of TIL therapy for anti-PD-1-resistant metastatic lung cancer. This was the immunoSEQ v3 assay. The table came from immunoSEQ multiplex PCR; TCRdb's copy has only in-frame clones and leaves some out. The sample has approximately 60,000 clones; more than 60% are singletons. Time point meaning: pre-treatment sample, taken before nivolumab and TIL therapy. The sequences come from blood, collected at baseline. The source of these receptors is a person aged 25 to 85 with non-small cell lung cancer.

The genes are TRBV15 and TRBJ1-1; tentative D call: TRBD1 (6 bases). Trimming stripped 0 bases from V and 3 bases from J, with 17 bases between. The CDR3 extends over 17 amino acids. Looked up from germline, CDR1 is LNHNV and CDR2 is YYDKDF (reference sequence). The DNA of the CDR3 is TGTGCCACCAGCAGAGATCCGCGCCTACAGGGCTACACTGAAGCTTTCTTT. This gives the protein CATSRDPRLQGYTEAFF.

The chain couples TRBV5-6 to TRBJ1-4; 8 positions agree with TRBD1. The V segment lost 3 bases and the J segment 8 bases; nucleotides outside the gene matches: 15. This CDR3 has 17 residues. Germline lookup yields CDR1 SGHDT and CDR2 YYEEEE. The CDR3 is CASSSRTGQVLEEKLFF. DNA for the CDR3: TGTGCCAGCAGCTCCCGGACAGGGCAAGTCCTCGAGGAAAAACTGTTTTTT.